The 3 T cell receptor beta chains in this list originate from one sample, sequenced in a study of CD8 T cells in ankylosing spondylitis. TCRdb used MiXCR to reprocess the 5' RACE reads, holding one entry per CDR3 protein. Among 250,000 to 400,000 distinct CDR3 sequences listed, 11% were seen once. The source material was blood, either unsorted or a sorted T cell fraction (not recorded which). The receptor source for this set is a female donor with ankylosing spondylitis or in good health (not recorded which).

CDR3 amino acids: CAISRDRVGTEAFF. The DNA of the CDR3 is TGTGCCATCAGTCGAGACAGGGTAGGCACTGAAGCTTTCTTT. The rearrangement links TRBV10-3 to TRBJ1-1; 7 bases fit TRBD1. This CDR3 contains 14 residues. From germline, CDR1 is ENHRY and CDR2 SYGVKD. The V gene end was trimmed by 5 bases and the J gene end by 4 bases; junction bases not matched to a gene: 7.

J is TRBJ1-5 and V is TRBV5-6; D remains ambiguous. This CDR3 region has 14 residues. Germline CDR1 SGHDT, CDR2 YYEEEE. Between the trimmed V and J ends, which lost 1 base and 4 bases, there was a span of 9 bases. DNA for the CDR3: TGTGCCAGCAGCTTGAAAGGGAAAAATCAGCCCCAGCATTTT. Amino acids: CASSLKGKNQPQHF.

In this sample, this clonotype turned up many times. This chain joins TRBV5-1 and TRBJ1-6, with D possibly matching TRBD1 (5 bases). Germline CDR1 SGHRS, CDR2 YFSETQ. Trimming took 5 bases from V and 8 from J, leaving 11 bases between them. CDR3 length: 13 amino acids. The CDR3 DNA reads as TGCGCCAGCAGACAGGACCGAGATTCACCCCTCCACTTT. Protein product: CASRQDRDSPLHF.